This entry describes one T cell receptor beta chain. Its antigen is still unknown. Both about-4-week and about-12-week second-dose recipients were combined. The sample comes from a study of T cell responses to AZD1222 COVID-19 vaccine. Overall study results and limits: The number of AZD1222 recipients seropositive at baseline was only 6 or 7. Spike-specific TCR depth and breadth grew after two AZD1222 doses.

Clones were sequenced by immunoSEQ multiplex PCR, and TCRdb holds only the in-frame ones, with some missing. The table has about 120,000 clones, about 86% seen once. Germline CDR1 and CDR2: MNHNS and SASEGT. The CDR3 consists of 16 residues. J gave up 8 bases and V 4 bases, and 8 bases lay outside the gene matches. The source material was peripheral blood, sampled 28 days after the second AZD1222 dose. The TCR originated in an adult who received the AZD1222 COVID-19 vaccine. The V gene is TRBV6-1, the J gene TRBJ1-6, with 10 positions matching TRBD1. This CDR3 is CASSGSSGTGDSPLHF. Written as DNA, the CDR3 is TGTGCCAGCAGTGGCAGCTCCGGGACAGGGGATTCACCCCTCCACTTT.